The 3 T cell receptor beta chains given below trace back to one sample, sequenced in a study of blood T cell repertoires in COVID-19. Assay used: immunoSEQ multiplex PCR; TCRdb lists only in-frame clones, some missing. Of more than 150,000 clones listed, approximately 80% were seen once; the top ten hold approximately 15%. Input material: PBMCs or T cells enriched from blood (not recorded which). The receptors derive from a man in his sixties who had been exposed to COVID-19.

CDR3 loop: CASSQGAAVAYNEQFF. CDR3 nucleotides: TGTGCCAGCAGCCAAGGGGCAGCTGTGGCATACAATGAGCAGTTCTTC. The V gene is TRBV4-2, the J gene TRBJ2-1; unclear D gene. The CDR3 extends over 16 amino acids. The V gene's germline CDR1 is LGHNA and CDR2 YNFKEQ. V shed 1 base and J shed 4 bases, with 14 bases lying between them.

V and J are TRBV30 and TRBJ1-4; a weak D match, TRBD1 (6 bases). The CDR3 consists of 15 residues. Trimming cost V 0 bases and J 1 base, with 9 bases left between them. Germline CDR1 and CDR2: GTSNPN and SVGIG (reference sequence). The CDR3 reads CAWSVLTGTNEKLFF. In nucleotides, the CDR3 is TGTGCCTGGAGTGTTCTGACAGGAACTAATGAAAAACTGTTTTTT.

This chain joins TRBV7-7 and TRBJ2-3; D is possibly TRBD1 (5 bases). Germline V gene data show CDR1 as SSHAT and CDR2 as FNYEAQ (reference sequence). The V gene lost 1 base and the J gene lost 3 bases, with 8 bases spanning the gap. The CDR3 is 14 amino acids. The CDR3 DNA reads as TGTGCCAGCAGCTTAGACAGGATGACAGATACGCAGTATTTT. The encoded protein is CASSLDRMTDTQYF.